The 13 T cell receptor beta chains presented below share a single source sample, sequenced in a study of blood T cells in healthy people across ages. A second PCR of about 6 to 11 cycles used a sample-barcoded 5' primer and a J-beta primer mix. TCRdb re-analysed the 5' RACE reads in MiXCR, keeping a single row per CDR3 protein. The sample includes hundreds of thousands of distinct CDR3 sequences, more than 40% of them seen just once. Sequencing input: blood. All receptors derive from an older woman in good health.

The table lists this clonotype with many counts. This rearrangement joins TRBV28 to TRBJ2-5, with no clear D. CDR3 length equals 14 residues. Trimming took 6 bases from V and 1 from J, leaving 12 bases between them. The germline gives CDR1 MDHEN, CDR2 SYDVKM. The CDR3 reads CASSVEWSQETQYF. The CDR3 DNA reads TGTGCCAGCAGCGTGGAATGGAGCCAAGAGACCCAGTACTTC.

The chain uses TRBV20-1 and TRBJ2-3; 7 positions match TRBD1. The CDR3 is made up of 11 amino acids. The germline gives CDR1 DFQATT, CDR2 SNEGSKA (reference sequence). Trimming took 6 bases from V and 6 from J; bases not matched to a gene: 3. The CDR3 region is CSANRGDTQYF. DNA for the CDR3: TGCAGTGCAAACAGGGGTGATACGCAGTATTTT.

In its sample, this clonotype was seen once. The rearrangement uses TRBV20-1 and TRBJ2-1, with 9 bases fitting TRBD2. CDR1 is DFQATT, CDR2 SNEGSKA, per germline (reference sequence). CDR3 length: 15 residues. The junction had 9 bases not matched to a gene; V was cut back by 6 bases and J by 3 bases. CDR3 amino acids: CSANSGTSRYNEQFF. The CDR3 DNA sequence: TGCAGTGCAAATTCCGGGACTAGCCGCTACAATGAGCAGTTCTTC.

This clonotype turned up a few times. V gene TRBV3-1 combines with J gene TRBJ2-7; D gene ambiguous. Trimming removed 2 bases from V and 0 bases from J, with 11 bases in between. Germline loops: CDR1 LGHDT, CDR2 YNNKEL (reference sequence). This CDR3 contains 15 residues. The CDR3 DNA reads TGTGCCAGCAGCCAAACGCCCAGGTCCTCCTACGAGCAGTACTTC. Translating it yields CASSQTPRSSYEQYF.

The chain combines TRBV20-1 with TRBJ2-5, with TRBD2 identical over 8 bases. With the DNA end fitting TRBJ2-1 better, the J assignment may be wrong. The germline gives CDR1 DFQATT, CDR2 SNEGSKA (reference sequence). The CDR3 runs to 14 residues. CDR3 region: CSARDRLALYEQFF. Here the CDR3 DNA reads TGCAGTGCTAGAGATAGACTAGCGTTATATGAGCAGTTCTTC.

This chain joins TRBV9 and TRBJ2-3; D assignment may be TRBD1 or TRBD2 (6 bases each). The CDR3 runs to 17 residues. Trimming pared 0 bases from V and 2 bases from J, leaving 16 bases between. Germline CDR1 is SGDLS and CDR2 is YYNGEE. CDR3 DNA sequence: TGTGCCAGCAGCGTAGCTTCCGGGGGCTGGACCACAGATACGCAGTATTTT. Translating gives CASSVASGGWTTDTQYF.

For the CDR3, the DNA is TGCAGTGCTCTCGGACTAGCGGGAGTTAGAGAGACCCAGTACTTC. Translation: CSALGLAGVRETQYF. The rearrangement links TRBV20-1 to TRBJ2-5; TRBD2 matches 13 bases. The CDR3 is 15 residues long. Germline lookup yields CDR1 DFQATT and CDR2 SNEGSKA (reference sequence). After removal of 5 bases from V and 4 bases from J, the junction contained 7 bases not matched to a gene.

The genes are TRBV12-3 or TRBV12-4 and TRBJ2-3; 9 bases fit TRBD2. V shed 5 bases, J shed 4 bases, and the junction held 10 bases outside the gene matches. The length of the CDR3 is 16 residues. CDR3 residues: CASSPPGLAHPDTQYF. The CDR3 nucleotides are TGTGCCAGCAGTCCCCCGGGACTAGCCCACCCAGATACGCAGTATTTT.

The chain joins TRBV2 to TRBJ1-2; 11 positions agree with TRBD1. The V gene end was trimmed by 1 base and the J gene end by 6 bases; junction bases not matched to a gene: 4. CDR1 and CDR2 from the germline V gene are SNHLY and FYNNEI. The CDR3 runs 15 residues. CDR3 amino acids: CASSEGGQGGDGYTF. As DNA, the CDR3 is TGTGCCAGCAGTGAAGGGGGACAGGGGGGTGATGGCTACACCTTC.

The CDR3 DNA sequence: TGTGCCAGCAGTGAGGGACCGCCGCAGGTGGGTGGTGGCTACACCTTC. This translates into CASSEGPPQVGGGYTF. The V gene is TRBV6-1, the J gene TRBJ1-2; a weak D match, TRBD1 (5 bases). The CDR3 loop spans 16 amino acids. V shed 3 bases and J shed 7 bases, with 21 bases lying between them. The germline V gene encodes CDR1 MNHNS and CDR2 SASEGT.

This clonotype was observed many times. The chain links TRBV20-1 to TRBJ1-1; tentative D call: TRBD1 (5 bases). CDR3 length: 14 amino acids. The germline V gene has CDR1 DFQATT and CDR2 SNEGSKA (reference sequence). Trimming removed 5 bases at V and 7 bases at J, with 20 bases between. DNA for the CDR3: TGCAGTGCTCCCAATGGGGGGGTTGGAGTTGAAGCTTTCTTT. This gives the protein CSAPNGGVGVEAFF.

This clonotype occurred a few times. This chain uses TRBV11-2 with TRBJ2-5; 10 bases are a match to TRBD2. CDR3 length equals 15 residues. The junction had 10 bases not matched to a gene; V was cut back by 1 base and J by 11 bases. In germline, CDR1 is SGHAT, CDR2 FQNNGV. The CDR3 DNA is TGTGCCAGCAGCTTAGTAAGGACTAGCGGATATCCTCAGTACTTC. Residues: CASSLVRTSGYPQYF.

There are a few counts of this clonotype. V is TRBV5-1 and J is TRBJ2-5; TRBD1 matches at 8 bases. The CDR3 has 14 amino acids. Trimming cost V 6 bases and J 2 bases; bases outside gene matches: 6. CDR1 is SGHRS, CDR2 YFSETQ, per germline. DNA for the CDR3: TGCGCCAGCACGGACAGGGCGGGACAAGAGACCCAGTACTTC. Protein product: CASTDRAGQETQYF.